This T cell receptor beta chain was sequenced in a study of blood T cell repertoires in COVID-19. Study-wide context: Collection of acute and convalescent COVID-19 samples took place in the United States, Italy and Spain. PBMCs, B-cell-depleted T cells, or T cells provided the cDNA or gDNA that made up the material.

This CDR3 region has 16 residues. The V end lost 0 bases, the J end lost 4 bases, and 10 bases lay between the germline ends. In germline, CDR1 is LGHDT, CDR2 YNNKEL (reference sequence). How the authors handled the data: For nucleated cells, counts were estimated from reference gene primer amplification. Using immunoSEQ multiplex PCR, the repertoire was profiled, and TCRdb retains in-frame clones only, with some absent. V and J calls and clone size are copied from that table; D and trimming were computed from the DNA. Here the sample spans over 75,000 clones, around 80% being singletons. The receptor comes from a woman of 80 years or more with acute or convalescent COVID-19. Material: peripheral blood. The chain couples TRBV3-1 (or the pseudogene TRBV3-2) to TRBJ1-6, with a possible D match to TRBD1 (5 bases). This CDR3 reads CASSQDIPGYNSPLHF. In DNA, the CDR3 is TGTGCCAGCAGCCAAGATATCCCAGGGTATAATTCACCCCTCCACTTT.